The clone carrying this T cell receptor (beta chain) was observed at least ten times. The antigen is unknown. This specimen belongs to a study of early T cells in non-severe SARS-CoV-2 infection. Study background: Alpha and beta chains were unpaired, from unsorted whole-blood bulk RNA.

Study results and limitations: The matching step, a VDJdb search, favored anti-spike CD8 responses and missed private and CD4 specificities.

This CDR3 region has 13 residues. V gave up 7 bases and J gave up 9 bases; unmatched junction bases: 8. Germline V gene lookup returns CDR1 DFQATT and CDR2 SNEGSKA (reference sequence). Unique molecular identifiers were attached to individual cDNA molecules. TCRdb re-called the 5' RACE reads with MiXCR, one entry per CDR3 protein. The data contain 55,000 to 70,000 distinct CDR3 sequences, about a tenth of them singletons. The clonotype originates from an adult who was a healthcare worker with PCR-confirmed SARS-CoV-2 infection or an uninfected control (not recorded which). Sequencing was carried out using whole blood. The chain joins TRBV20-1 to TRBJ2-1; TRBD2 aligns across 11 bases. The CDR3 nucleotides read TGCAGTGAAGGGCTAGCGGGAGGTGGTGAGCAGTTCTTC. Its translation is CSEGLAGGGEQFF.